This T cell receptor beta chain was captured by sequencing in a study of OX40 agonist ivuxolimab in advanced cancers. A remark on this clone: Its antigen is not known.

Clones were sequenced by immunoSEQ multiplex PCR, and TCRdb holds only the in-frame ones, with some missing. The data hold about 140,000 clones, with roughly 91% observed a single time. The CDR3 has 15 amino acids. The germline V gene encodes CDR1 MDHEN and CDR2 SYDVKM. V was pared by 5 bases and J by 5 bases, with 18 bases between. General study points: It was also the case that some nonresponders had low normalized T-cell clonal expansion.

V gene TRBV28 combines with J gene TRBJ1-2; D unresolved. The sequence was collected from an adult with an advanced solid tumor such as melanoma, head and neck, liver or kidney cancer. The specimen comprised CD4+ or CD8+ T cells sorted from blood, sampled in a trial of the OX40 agonist ivuxolimab. The CDR3 bases are TGTGCCAGCAGTGAAACAGCAATCGGAGGTTATGGCTACACCTTC. Its translation: CASSETAIGGYGYTF.